These T cell receptor beta chains were read from a single sample in a study of cytomegalovirus exposure and HLA in healthy donors. Clones were read by immunoSEQ multiplex PCR, and TCRdb kept only the in-frame ones, dropping some. The data hold a few hundred thousand clones, with 75% to 80% observed a single time. The sequenced sample was PBMCs. These receptors all stem from a man in his late teens or twenties in good health and CMV-seronegative. Each CDR3 is given with its conserved first and last residue. D genes are given only for firm matches. The size field is filled for only some rows; it gives once, few, many or a size class.

V gene	J gene	clone size	D gene	CDR3 DNA	CDR3 protein
TRBV5-6	TRBJ1-1	.	TRBD1	TGTGCCAGCAGCTTGGGGTCGGGACAGCTAAGCACTGAAGCTTTCTTT	CASSLGSGQLSTEAFF
TRBV5-1	TRBJ2-7	.	.	TGCGCCAGCAGCTTGAGTTCCGGGGGTCCCAACGAGCAGTACTTC	CASSLSSGGPNEQYF
TRBV28	TRBJ1-2	.	.	TGTGCCAGCAGTTTTAGGGGAAACTATGGCTACACCTTC	CASSFRGNYGYTF
TRBV29-1	TRBJ1-1	.	.	TGCAGCGTTGGTCCAGGGGCCAGGAACACTGAAGCTTTCTTT	CSVGPGARNTEAFF
TRBV7-6	TRBJ2-7	once	.	TGTGCCAGCAGCTTAGAGGCAGGGAATAGCCACGAGCAGTACTTC	CASSLEAGNSHEQYF
TRBV7-3	TRBJ2-2	.	.	TGTGCCAGCAGCTCGTCAGCCGCGGGCACCGGGGAGCTGTTTTTT	CASSSSAAGTGELFF
TRBV28	TRBJ1-4	.	.	TGTGCCAGCAGTTTCCGTGAAAAACTGTTTTTT	CASSFREKLFF
TRBV5-4	TRBJ2-7	.	.	TGTGCCAGCAGCTTCTCAGGGATGTCTGGCGAGCAGTACTTC	CASSFSGMSGEQYF
TRBV7-9	TRBJ1-4	few	TRBD1	TGTTCCAGCAGCCCTCGGACAGGTCCCCTCTATGAAAAACTGTTTTTT	CSSSPRTGPLYEKLFF
TRBV4-2	TRBJ1-2	.	TRBD1	TGTGCCAGCAGCCAGACAACAGGGGGCCGCGGCTACACCTTC	CASSQTTGGRGYTF
TRBV4-3	TRBJ2-3	.	.	TGCGCCAGCAGCCAAGACCCCCCAGGTAGCGGCACAGATACGCAGTATTTT	CASSQDPPGSGTDTQYF
TRBV6-6	TRBJ1-6	.	.	TGTGCCAGCACCATCAGGGTCCAAGAAGGTTCACCCCTCCACTTT	CASTIRVQEGSPLHF
TRBV7-9	TRBJ2-5	.	TRBD2	TGTGCCAGCAGCTTCGGGACTAGCGGCGGGTGGGAGACCCAGTACTTC	CASSFGTSGGWETQYF
TRBV18	TRBJ2-3	.	.	TGTGCCAGCTCACCTAGGAGATCAGATACGCAGTATTTT	CASSPRRSDTQYF
TRBV11-3	TRBJ2-1	.	.	TGTGCCAGCAGCTTAGGAGGGCTCTACAATGAGCAGTTCTTC	CASSLGGLYNEQFF
TRBV13	TRBJ2-1	few	TRBD2	TGTGCCAGCAGCTTAGTCGCAGCCCGCCTTAGCGGGAATTACAATGAGCAGTTCTTC	CASSLVAARLSGNYNEQFF
TRBV27	TRBJ1-4	.	.	TGTGCCAGCAGTTCCAGGACTCTTGGGAGTGAAAAACTGTTTTTT	CASSSRTLGSEKLFF
TRBV30	TRBJ2-5	.	.	TGTGCCTGGAGTACGCTCGGGTTGGAGACCCAGTACTTC	CAWSTLGLETQYF
TRBV7-9	TRBJ1-2	once	.	TGTGCCAGCAGCTTATTCAAGGGGGGGAACTATGGCTACACCTTC	CASSLFKGGNYGYTF
TRBV4-3	TRBJ2-1	.	TRBD2	TGCGCCAGCAGCCAAGAAGGAATAGCGGGTATTAGGGATGAGCAGTTCTTC	CASSQEGIAGIRDEQFF
TRBV7-2	TRBJ2-7	.	.	TGTGCCAGCCGTCTGTCGGACGAGCAGTACTTC	CASRLSDEQYF
TRBV29-1	TRBJ2-2	.	TRBD1	TGCAGCGTTGAAGAAAGGACAGGGGTTTACACCGGGGAGCTGTTTTTT	CSVEERTGVYTGELFF
TRBV28	TRBJ2-2	.	.	TGTGCCAGCAGTTCGGAACAGGGTCGGAACACCGGGGAGCTGTTTTTT	CASSSEQGRNTGELFF
TRBV6-4	TRBJ1-6	once	.	TGTGCCAGCAGCCTCAGGGAGGATTCACCCCTCCACTTT	CASSLREDSPLHF
TRBV10-3	TRBJ1-4	.	.	TGTGCCACACAGGCACAGGGAGCTAATGAAAAACTGTTTTTT	CATQAQGANEKLFF
TRBV10-3	TRBJ2-7	.	.	TGTGCCATCAGTGAGCAAATCCCCGAGCAGTACTTC	CAISEQIPEQYF
TRBV19	TRBJ1-5	once	TRBD1	TGTGCCAGCCGGGACAGGGAGGTGATATCCCAGCATTTT	CASRDREVISQHF
TRBV6-6	TRBJ1-6	.	.	TGTGCCAGCAGGGAGGGCTCCTATAATTCACCCCTCCACTTT	CASREGSYNSPLHF
TRBV5-6	TRBJ1-2	.	.	TGTGCCAGCAGCTCCAGGAATAACTATGGCTACACCTTC	CASSSRNNYGYTF
TRBV7-8	TRBJ1-2	few	TRBD1	TGTGCCAGCAGCTTAGCGATGGGACAGGGAGATGGCTACACCTTC	CASSLAMGQGDGYTF
TRBV18	TRBJ1-4	.	.	TGTGCCAGCTCACCGGGGCTTGATGAAAAACTGTTTTTT	CASSPGLDEKLFF